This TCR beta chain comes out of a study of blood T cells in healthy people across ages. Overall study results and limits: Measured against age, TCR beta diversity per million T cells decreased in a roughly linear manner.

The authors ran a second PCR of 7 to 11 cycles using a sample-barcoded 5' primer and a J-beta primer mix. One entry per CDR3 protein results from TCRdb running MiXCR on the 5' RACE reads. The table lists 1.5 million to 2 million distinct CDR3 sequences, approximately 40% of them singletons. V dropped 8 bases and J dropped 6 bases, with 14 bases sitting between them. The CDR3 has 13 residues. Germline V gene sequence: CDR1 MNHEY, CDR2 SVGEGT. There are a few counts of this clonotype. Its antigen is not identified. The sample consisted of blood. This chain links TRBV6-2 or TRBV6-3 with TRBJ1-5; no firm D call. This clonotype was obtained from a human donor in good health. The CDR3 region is CASQDQLGQPQHF. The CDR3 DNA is TGTGCCAGCCAAGACCAACTGGGTCAGCCCCAGCATTTT.